This is a list of T cell receptor beta chains from one sample in a study of OX40 agonist ivuxolimab in advanced cancers. The repertoire was sequenced with immunoSEQ multiplex PCR; TCRdb's copy has only in-frame clones and lacks some. The sample lists roughly 59,000 clones; approximately 86% were seen once. This sample comprised CD4+ or CD8+ T cells sorted from blood, obtained in a trial of the OX40 agonist ivuxolimab. The receptors shown here come from an adult with an advanced solid tumor such as melanoma, head and neck, liver or kidney cancer. CDR3s include the opening cysteine and the closing phenylalanine or tryptophan. D genes are given only for firm matches. Clone sizes are given selectively: once, few, many, or a class where the clone is expanded.

clone_size	d_call	cdr3_length	v_call	j_call	cdr3_aa	cdr3_nt
-	-	17	TRBV27	TRBJ2-6	CASSFYGTYSGANVLTF	TGTGCCAGCAGTTTTTACGGGACCTACTCTGGGGCCAACGTCCTGACTTTC
-	-	15	TRBV28	TRBJ1-1	CASSLTQGKNTEAFF	TGTGCCAGCAGTCTAACACAGGGTAAGAACACTGAAGCTTTCTTT
-	-	11	TRBV20-1	TRBJ1-3	CSARAGNTIYF	TGCAGTGCTAGGGCTGGAAACACCATATATTTT
-	-	15	TRBV15	TRBJ2-2	CATSRGRGETGELFF	TGTGCCACCAGCAGAGGTAGAGGAGAAACCGGGGAGCTGTTTTTT
-	-	12	TRBV6-1	TRBJ1-5	CAGSLGDQPQHF	TGTGCCGGATCGTTAGGGGATCAGCCCCAGCATTTT
-	-	14	TRBV9	TRBJ1-1	CASSVDYGNTEAFF	TGTGCCAGCAGCGTAGATTATGGGAACACTGAAGCTTTCTTT
-	TRBD1	15	TRBV5-6	TRBJ1-4	CASSTRQGAGEKLFF	TGTGCCAGCAGCACGAGACAGGGGGCCGGTGAAAAACTGTTTTTT
-	TRBD2	18	TRBV4-3	TRBJ2-1	CASSRAITSGGSYNEQFF	TGCGCCAGCAGCCGAGCAATTACTAGCGGGGGTTCCTACAATGAGCAGTTCTTC
-	-	15	TRBV5-5	TRBJ1-4	CASSFGAGVNEKLFF	TGTGCCAGCAGCTTTGGAGCAGGGGTTAATGAAAAACTGTTTTTT
once	-	17	TRBV7-9	TRBJ1-6	CASSWGEGLNYNSPLHF	TGTGCCAGCAGCTGGGGAGAAGGGTTAAACTATAATTCACCCCTCCACTTT
-	TRBD2	17	TRBV5-1	TRBJ2-2	CASSLETSGRGTGELFF	TGCGCCAGCAGCTTGGAAACTAGCGGGAGAGGCACCGGGGAGCTGTTTTTT
-	TRBD2	18	TRBV7-2	TRBJ2-4	CASSFTSSGGVAKNIQYF	TGTGCCAGCAGCTTCACTTCTAGCGGAGGAGTAGCCAAAAACATTCAGTACTTC
-	-	14	TRBV19	TRBJ1-3	CASSTAGPGNTIYF	TGTGCCAGTAGTACCGCGGGGCCAGGAAACACCATATATTTT
-	-	14	TRBV7-6	TRBJ2-7	CASSFQGASYEQYF	TGTGCCAGCAGCTTTCAAGGAGCCTCCTACGAGCAGTACTTC
-	-	12	TRBV30	TRBJ2-7	CAWTAGTSEQYF	TGTGCCTGGACCGCCGGGACATCCGAGCAGTACTTC
-	-	14	TRBV10-3	TRBJ2-7	CAISVGHLSYEQYF	TGTGCCATCAGTGTAGGGCACCTCTCCTACGAGCAGTACTTC
-	TRBD2	15	TRBV6-5	TRBJ2-7	CATQLAGTLSYEQYF	TGTGCCACTCAGTTAGCGGGGACCCTCTCCTACGAGCAGTACTTC
-	-	13	TRBV6-1	TRBJ1-5	CASAGWSNQPQHF	TGTGCCAGCGCAGGGTGGAGCAATCAGCCCCAGCATTTT
-	-	15	TRBV5-1	TRBJ2-3	CASSLAFGSADTQYF	TGCGCCAGCAGCTTGGCCTTTGGGAGCGCAGATACGCAGTATTTT
-	-	11	TRBV5-4	TRBJ2-5	CASSLTETQYF	TGTGCCAGCAGCTTGACCGAGACCCAGTACTTC
-	-	13	TRBV5-1	TRBJ1-2	CASSLDSNYGYTF	TGCGCCAGCAGCCTGGACAGCAACTATGGCTACACCTTC
-	TRBD1	17	TRBV27	TRBJ1-4	CASSTARDRVGGEKLFF	TGTGCCAGCAGTACCGCCCGGGACAGGGTCGGAGGGGAAAAACTGTTTTTT
-	TRBD1	16	TRBV19	TRBJ2-6	CASSTTGVGGANVLTF	TGTGCCAGTAGTACGACAGGGGTAGGAGGGGCCAACGTCCTGACTTTC
-	-	12	TRBV21-1	TRBJ1-5	CARPPGNQPQHF	TGTGCCAGACCTCCGGGCAATCAGCCCCAGCATTTT
-	-	14	TRBV9	TRBJ1-1	CASSLTGSNTEAFF	TGTGCCAGCAGCCTAACCGGATCGAACACTGAAGCTTTCTTT
-	-	12	TRBV6-5	TRBJ1-1	CASSNPPDEAFF	TGTGCCAGCAGTAACCCCCCCGACGAAGCTTTCTTT
-	TRBD1	14	TRBV28	TRBJ1-2	CATPAGGNGYGYTF	TGTGCCACCCCCGCAGGGGGGAATGGGTATGGCTACACCTTC
-	-	15	TRBV6-6	TRBJ2-1	CASTHNTWDHNEQFF	TGTGCCAGCACCCACAACACTTGGGACCACAATGAGCAGTTCTTC
-	-	14	TRBV6-5	TRBJ1-1	CAISRDGEGTEAFF	TGTGCCATCTCCCGGGACGGGGAGGGGACTGAAGCTTTCTTT